One and the same sample provided the 3 T cell receptor beta chains below, sequenced in a study of neurological immune-mediated disorders. Each CDR3 protein is one row after TCRdb ran MiXCR on the 5' RACE reads. The repertoire holds 40,000 to 55,000 distinct CDR3 sequences, with 9% to 12% as singletons. Sequencing input: PBMCs. These receptors were taken from a woman aged 40-49 years with HTLV-1-associated myelopathy (HAM/TSP).

The chain uses TRBV5-6 and TRBJ1-2, with D possibly being TRBD1 (6 bases). The CDR3 runs 13 residues. CDR1 SGHDT and CDR2 YYEEEE come from the germline V gene. V dropped 7 bases and J dropped 7 bases, with 17 bases sitting between them. The chain's CDR3 is CASSGPGALGYTF. The CDR3 DNA follows: TGTGCCAGCTCGGGTCCGGGGGCCCTTGGCTACACCTTC.

This clonotype occurred many times. V and J are TRBV12-3 or TRBV12-4 and TRBJ2-2; D unclear. This CDR3 has 15 residues. V was trimmed by 6 bases and J by 7 bases, leaving 18 bases between them. The CDR3 DNA sequence: TGTGCCAGCAGCCCCCGTCGAGAGATGATCGGGGAGCTGTTTTTT. The encoded protein is CASSPRREMIGELFF.

The chain employs TRBV27 and TRBJ1-2; maybe TRBD1 (5 bases). From germline, CDR1 is MNHEY and CDR2 SMNVEV (reference sequence). This CDR3 spans 13 amino acids. The V end lost 6 bases, the J end lost 6 bases, and 14 bases lay between the germline ends. CDR3 bases: TGTGCCAGCAGCCCAGGACATGATGATGGCTACACCTTC. It encodes CASSPGHDDGYTF.